Sequencing of this T cell receptor (beta chain) was carried out in a study of cytomegalovirus exposure and HLA in healthy donors. Study-level points and caveats: Several of the most significant clusters appeared linked to common viral pathogens, based on a later analysis.

On this clone: Its antigen is as yet unknown.

The study ran its PCR with 60 Vbeta and 13 Jbeta primers. TCRdb's table, derived via immunoSEQ multiplex PCR, lists solely in-frame clones and lacks some. The sample comprises more than 150,000 clones, almost 85% of which are singletons, and roughly 0.38% rests with the top ten. Between the trimmed V and J ends, which lost 0 bases and 2 bases, there was a span of 19 bases. Per the germline V gene, CDR1 is LNHNV and CDR2 is YYDKDF (reference sequence). The CDR3 spans 18 residues. The TCR sequence derives from a boy aged 2 to 9 in good health and CMV-seronegative. Sequences were obtained from PBMCs. The V and J genes are TRBV15 and TRBJ1-1; D is possibly TRBD1 (6 bases). The CDR3 sequence is CATSRDERKGQRNTEAFF. CDR3 bases: TGTGCCACCAGCAGAGATGAACGTAAGGGACAACGAAACACTGAAGCTTTCTTT.